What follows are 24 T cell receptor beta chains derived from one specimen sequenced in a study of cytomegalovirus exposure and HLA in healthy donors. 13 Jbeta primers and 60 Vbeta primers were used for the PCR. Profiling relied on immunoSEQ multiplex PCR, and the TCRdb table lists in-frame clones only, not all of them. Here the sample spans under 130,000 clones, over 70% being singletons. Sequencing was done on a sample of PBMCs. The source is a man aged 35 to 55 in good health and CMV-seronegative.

CDR3 nucleotide sequence: TGCGCCAGCAGCCAAGAGGCACGCGTCACAGCTAACTATGGCTACACCTTC. Amino acids: CASSQEARVTANYGYTF. The rearrangement uses TRBV4-3 and TRBJ1-2; D is unclear. The CDR3 totals 17 residues. Germline loops: CDR1 LGHNA, CDR2 YSLEER. The ends were cut back, 0 bases at V and 0 bases at J, with 14 bases in the middle.

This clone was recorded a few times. CDR3 sequence (DNA): TGTGCCAGCAAAAGAGTTCTAGCGGGAAGTGAGCAGTACTTC. Translating gives CASKRVLAGSEQYF. The chain uses TRBV6-5 and TRBJ2-5, with 9 bases matching TRBD2. This CDR3 has 14 amino acids. The V gene's germline CDR1 is MNHEY and CDR2 SVGAGI. The trim removed 7 bases at V and 11 bases at J, leaving 14 bases unmatched.

CDR3 DNA: TGTGCCAGCAGCCTGGGAGGGTCGACGGCCGGGGAGCTGTTTTTT. Its protein is CASSLGGSTAGELFF. J is TRBJ2-2 and V is TRBV11-2; 7 bases line up with TRBD2. Trimming removed 5 bases from V and 6 bases from J; junction bases left unmatched: 9. CDR3 length: 15 amino acids. The V gene's germline CDR1 is SGHAT and CDR2 FQNNGV.

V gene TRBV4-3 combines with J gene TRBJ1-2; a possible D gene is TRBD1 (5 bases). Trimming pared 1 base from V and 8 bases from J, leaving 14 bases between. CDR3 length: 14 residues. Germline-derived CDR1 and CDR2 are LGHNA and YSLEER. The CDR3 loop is CASSQGDYGAGYTF. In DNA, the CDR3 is TGCGCCAGCAGCCAAGGGGATTATGGGGCCGGCTACACCTTC.

The CDR3 DNA is TGCGCCAGCAGCCAAGAGGTGGCGGGAACTAATGAAAAACTGTTTTTT. This gives the protein CASSQEVAGTNEKLFF. The rearrangement links TRBV4-3 to TRBJ1-4; D is undetermined. Per germline, CDR1 LGHNA and CDR2 YSLEER. V lost 0 bases, J lost 1 base, and 9 bases lay in between. The CDR3 covers 16 residues.

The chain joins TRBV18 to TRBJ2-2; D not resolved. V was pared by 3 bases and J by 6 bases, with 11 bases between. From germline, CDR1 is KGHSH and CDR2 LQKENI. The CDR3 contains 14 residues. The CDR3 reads CASSPRPEAGELFF. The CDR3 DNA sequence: TGTGCCAGCTCACCGAGGCCCGAGGCCGGGGAGCTGTTTTTT. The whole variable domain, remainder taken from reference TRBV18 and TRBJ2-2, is NAGVMQNPRHLVRRRGQEARLRCSPMKGHSHVYWYRQLPEEGLKFMVYLQKENIIDESGMPKERFSAEFPKEGPSILRIQQVVRGDSAAYFCASSPRPEAGELFFGEGSRLTVL.

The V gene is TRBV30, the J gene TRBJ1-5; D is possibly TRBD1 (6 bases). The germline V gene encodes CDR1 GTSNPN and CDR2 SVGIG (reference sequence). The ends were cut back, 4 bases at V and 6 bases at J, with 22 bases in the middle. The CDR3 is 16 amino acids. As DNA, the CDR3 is TGTGCCTGGAACCCAAAGGCGGGAGGGGGAGGTCAGCCCCAGCATTTT. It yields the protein CAWNPKAGGGGQPQHF. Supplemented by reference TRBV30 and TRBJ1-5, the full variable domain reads SQTIHQWPATLVQPVGSPLSLECTVEGTSNPNLYWYRQAAGRGLQLLFYSVGIGQISSEVPQNLSASRPQDRQFILSSKKLLLSDSGFYLCAWNPKAGGGGQPQHFGDGTRLSIL.

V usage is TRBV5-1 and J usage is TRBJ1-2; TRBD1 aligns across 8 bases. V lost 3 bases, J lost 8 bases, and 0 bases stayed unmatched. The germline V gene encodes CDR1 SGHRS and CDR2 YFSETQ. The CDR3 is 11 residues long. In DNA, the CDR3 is TGCGCCAGCAGCTCAGGGGGCGGCTACACCTTC. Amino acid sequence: CASSSGGGYTF.

The CDR3 coding sequence is TGTGCCAGCAGCTTAGCCCGGGGTGGGGAGACCCAGTACTTC. Amino acids: CASSLARGGETQYF. The chain uses TRBV7-9 and TRBJ2-5, with a tentative D call TRBD2 (5 bases). Germline values: CDR1 SEHNR, CDR2 FQNEAQ (reference sequence). V lost 0 bases, J lost 5 bases, and 10 bases lay in between. The CDR3 loop spans 14 amino acids.

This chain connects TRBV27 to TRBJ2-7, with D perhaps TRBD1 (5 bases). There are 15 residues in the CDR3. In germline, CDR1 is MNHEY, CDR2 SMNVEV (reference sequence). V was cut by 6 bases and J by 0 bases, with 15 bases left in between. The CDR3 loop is CASRGHLPFSYEQYF. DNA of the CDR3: TGTGCCAGCAGGGGGCACCTCCCATTCTCCTACGAGCAGTACTTC.

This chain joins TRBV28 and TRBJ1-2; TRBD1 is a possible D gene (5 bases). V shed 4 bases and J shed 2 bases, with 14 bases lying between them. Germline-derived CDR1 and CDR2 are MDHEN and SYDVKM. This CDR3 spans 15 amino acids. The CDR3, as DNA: TGTGCCAGCAGTTCCGCGACAGTCACCAACTATGGCTACACCTTC. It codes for CASSSATVTNYGYTF.

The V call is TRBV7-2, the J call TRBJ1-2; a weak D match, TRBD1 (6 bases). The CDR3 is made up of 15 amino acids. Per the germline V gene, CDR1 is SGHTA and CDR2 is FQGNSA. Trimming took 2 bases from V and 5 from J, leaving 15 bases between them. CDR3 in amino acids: CASSLSPGQGYGYTF. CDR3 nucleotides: TGTGCCAGCAGCTTATCTCCGGGACAAGGTTATGGCTACACCTTC.

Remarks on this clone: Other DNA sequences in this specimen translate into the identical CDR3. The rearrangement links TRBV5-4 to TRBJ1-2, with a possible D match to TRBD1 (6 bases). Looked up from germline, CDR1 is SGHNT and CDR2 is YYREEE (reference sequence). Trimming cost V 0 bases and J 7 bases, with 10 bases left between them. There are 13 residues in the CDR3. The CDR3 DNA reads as TGTGCCAGCAGCTTGGACAGGGTTGGTGGCTACACCTTC. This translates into CASSLDRVGGYTF.

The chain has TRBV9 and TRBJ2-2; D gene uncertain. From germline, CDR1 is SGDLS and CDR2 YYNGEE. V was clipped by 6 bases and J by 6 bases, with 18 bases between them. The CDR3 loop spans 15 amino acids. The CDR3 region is CASTHSGSVSGELFF. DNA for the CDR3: TGTGCCAGCACACACAGTGGGTCGGTGTCCGGGGAGCTGTTTTTT.

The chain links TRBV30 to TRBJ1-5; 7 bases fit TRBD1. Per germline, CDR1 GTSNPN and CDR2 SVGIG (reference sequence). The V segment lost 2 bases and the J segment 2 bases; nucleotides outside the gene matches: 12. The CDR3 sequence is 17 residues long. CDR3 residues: CAWSSRQGDGGNQPQHF. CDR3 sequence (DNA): TGTGCCTGGAGTAGCCGACAGGGCGACGGGGGCAATCAGCCCCAGCATTTT.

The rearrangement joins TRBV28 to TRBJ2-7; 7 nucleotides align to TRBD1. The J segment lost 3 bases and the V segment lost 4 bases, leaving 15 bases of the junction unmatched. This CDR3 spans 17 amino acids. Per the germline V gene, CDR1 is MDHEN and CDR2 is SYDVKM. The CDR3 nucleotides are TGTGCCAGCAGTTCGCAAGGCCCGGGACAGAAGCTCTACGAGCAGTACTTC. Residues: CASSSQGPGQKLYEQYF.

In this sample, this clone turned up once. CDR3 residues: CSVYREETGYTF. CDR3 coding DNA: TGCAGCGTTTACAGGGAAGAGACTGGCTACACCTTC. The J gene is TRBJ1-2, the V gene TRBV29-1, with D possibly TRBD1 on 6 matching bases. CDR1 is SQVTM and CDR2 is ANQGSEA in the germline V gene. V shed 5 bases and J shed 7 bases, with 14 bases lying between them. The CDR3 runs to 12 residues.

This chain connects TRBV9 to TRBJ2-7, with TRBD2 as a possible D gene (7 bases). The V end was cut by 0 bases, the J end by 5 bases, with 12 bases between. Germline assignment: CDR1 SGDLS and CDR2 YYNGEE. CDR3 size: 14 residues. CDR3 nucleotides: TGTGCCAGCAGCGTAGCTGGGGGGGGCCACGAGCAGTACTTC. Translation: CASSVAGGGHEQYF.

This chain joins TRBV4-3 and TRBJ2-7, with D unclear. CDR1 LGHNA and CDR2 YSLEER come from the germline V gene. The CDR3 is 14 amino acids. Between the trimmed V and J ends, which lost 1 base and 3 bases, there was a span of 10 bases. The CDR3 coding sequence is TGCGCCAGCAGCCAAGGACTGGAGCACTACGAGCAGTACTTC. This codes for CASSQGLEHYEQYF.

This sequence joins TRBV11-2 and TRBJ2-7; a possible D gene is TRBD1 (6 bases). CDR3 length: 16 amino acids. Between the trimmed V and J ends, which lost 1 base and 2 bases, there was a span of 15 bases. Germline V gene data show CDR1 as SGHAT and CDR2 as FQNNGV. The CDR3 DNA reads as TGTGCCAGCAGCTTAGGTAGGGACACCAATACCTACGAGCAGTACTTC. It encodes CASSLGRDTNTYEQYF.

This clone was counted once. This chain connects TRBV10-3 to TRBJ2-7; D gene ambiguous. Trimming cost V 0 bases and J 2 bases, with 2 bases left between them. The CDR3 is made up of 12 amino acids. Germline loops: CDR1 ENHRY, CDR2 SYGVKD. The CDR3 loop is CAISESTYEQYF. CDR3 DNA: TGTGCCATCAGTGAGTCCACCTACGAGCAGTACTTC.

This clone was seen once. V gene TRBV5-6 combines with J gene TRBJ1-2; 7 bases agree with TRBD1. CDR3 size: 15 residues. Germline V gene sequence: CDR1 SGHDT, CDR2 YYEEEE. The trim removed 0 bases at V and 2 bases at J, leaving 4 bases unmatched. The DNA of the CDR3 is TGTGCCAGCAGCTTGGGACAGGGAAGCAACTATGGCTACACCTTC. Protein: CASSLGQGSNYGYTF. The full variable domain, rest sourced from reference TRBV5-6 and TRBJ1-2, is DAGVTQSPTHLIKTRGQQVTLRCSPKSGHDTVSWYQQALGQGPQFIFQYYEEEERQRGNFPDRFSGHQFPNYSSELNVNALLLGDSALYLCASSLGQGSNYGYTFGSGTRLTVV.

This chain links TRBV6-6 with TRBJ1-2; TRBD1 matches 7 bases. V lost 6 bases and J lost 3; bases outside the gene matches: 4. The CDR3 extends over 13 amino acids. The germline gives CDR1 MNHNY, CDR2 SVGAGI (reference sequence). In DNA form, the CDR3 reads TGTGCCAGCAGAACGGGACAGCACTATGGCTACACCTTC. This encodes CASRTGQHYGYTF.

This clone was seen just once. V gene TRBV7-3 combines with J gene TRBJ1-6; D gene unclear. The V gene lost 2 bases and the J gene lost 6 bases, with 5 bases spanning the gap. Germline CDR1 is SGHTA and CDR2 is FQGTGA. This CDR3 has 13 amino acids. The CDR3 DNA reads TGTGCCAGCAGCTTAGATAGTAATTCACCCCTCCACTTT. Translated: CASSLDSNSPLHF.